A single T cell receptor beta chain is shown here with its context. Its antigen remains unidentified. The data belong to a study of OX40 agonist ivuxolimab in advanced cancers. Any history of autoimmune disease or systemic immunosuppression disqualified patients. Peripheral blood came from all dose cohorts at three timepoints. This CDR3 has 18 amino acids. From germline, CDR1 is SGHDT and CDR2 YYEEEE. The ends were cut back, 0 bases at V and 3 bases at J, with 18 bases in the middle. Study-wide results and caveats: Blood T cells, both CD4+ and CD8+, expanded clonally by week 6 at 0.1 to 3.0 mg/kg. It was also the case that some nonresponders had low normalized T-cell clonal expansion.

Sequencing used immunoSEQ multiplex PCR; TCRdb keeps in-frame clones, though not all of them. The sample comprises some 39,000 clones, about 89% of which are singletons, and roughly 3.6% rests with the top ten. Sequencing was performed on CD4+ or CD8+ T cells sorted from blood, taken in a trial of the OX40 agonist ivuxolimab. The chain carries TRBV5-6 and TRBJ2-2, with D perhaps TRBD1 (5 bases). This receptor was identified in an adult with an advanced solid tumor such as melanoma, head and neck, liver or kidney cancer. The CDR3 nucleotides are TGTGCCAGCAGCTTGGCCGGATCGACAGTCCCCTACACCGGGGAGCTGTTTTTT. This codes for CASSLAGSTVPYTGELFF.